The sequence of this T cell receptor (beta chain) was determined in a study of identical twins. The study, taken as a whole, reports: Some out-of-frame alpha sequences were shared by twins, and these showed excess low generation probability. Clonotypes of the beta chain that were abundant in cord blood carried fewer insertions (memory repertoires showed none).

Germline CDR1 and CDR2: ENHRY and SYGVKD. The ends lost 6 bases at V and 7 bases at J; junction bases unmatched: 7. The length of the CDR3 is 13 residues. The authors used template switching to add a universal primer site and gave cDNA unique molecular identifiers. TCRdb reprocessed the 5' RACE reads via MiXCR and lists one record per CDR3 protein. This table holds 600,000 to 850,000 distinct CDR3 sequences, 15% to 20% found once. This clonotype has more than one count but fewer than ten. No antigen is known for it. These data are also associated with another study on T cells expressing NK-cell markers. As that report states: Seven of the eight sequenced donors were classified as HCMV-seropositive, and one was classified as seronegative.

This rearrangement joins TRBV10-3 to TRBJ1-1; 8 nucleotides match TRBD1. The origin of this receptor is a woman under 30 in good health. Specimen: PBMCs. CDR3 loop: CAISPTGANEAFF. CDR3 in DNA: TGTGCCATCAGCCCGACAGGGGCGAATGAAGCTTTCTTT.